This T cell receptor beta chain was sequenced during a study of T cell changes during pregnancy in multiple sclerosis. Only in-frame clones appear in the TCRdb table, and some are missing; sequencing was by immunoSEQ multiplex PCR. Of fewer than 140,000 clones detected, approximately 90% appear once; the ten largest clones hold roughly 1.7%. Germline V gene data show CDR1 as SGDLS and CDR2 as YYNGEE. V shed 0 bases and J 2 bases; nucleotides not matched to a gene: 9. The CDR3 has 20 residues. This clonotype originated in a female donor with multiple sclerosis, enrolled in a pregnancy study. Material: peripheral blood, obtained after pregnancy. The chain has TRBV9 and TRBJ2-3; the match to TRBD2 covers 16 bases. The CDR3 DNA follows: TGTGCCAGCAGCGTAGGACCGGGACTAGCGGGGGGGCGTCACACAGATACGCAGTATTTT. Its protein is CASSVGPGLAGGRHTDTQYF. Full variable domain (remainder filled in from reference TRBV9 and TRBJ2-3): DSGVTQTPKHLITATGQRVTLRCSPRSGDLSVYWYQQSLDQGLQFLIQYYNGEERAKGNILERFSAQQFPDLHSELNLSSLELGDSALYFCASSVGPGLAGGRHTDTQYFGPGTRLTVL.